These 5 T cell receptor beta chains share one sample of origin, sequenced in a study of CD8 T cells in ankylosing spondylitis. In TCRdb, the 5' RACE reads were re-called with MiXCR into one record per CDR3 protein. The sample carries approximately 24,000 distinct CDR3 sequences, about 2.5% recorded once. The sequenced material came from blood, either unsorted or a sorted T cell fraction (not recorded which). These receptors all stem from a female donor with ankylosing spondylitis or in good health (not recorded which).

This clonotype was counted at least ten times. CDR3 sequence reads: CASSVFGTANTGELFF. CDR3 DNA sequence: TGTGCCAGCAGCGTTTTCGGGACAGCGAACACCGGGGAGCTGTTTTTT. This chain uses TRBV9 with TRBJ2-2; 7 bases align to TRBD1. The V gene's germline CDR1 is SGDLS and CDR2 YYNGEE. After removal of 2 bases from V and 0 bases from J, the junction contained 4 bases not matched to a gene. This CDR3 comprises 16 residues. The full variable domain, rest sourced from reference TRBV9 and TRBJ2-2, is DSGVTQTPKHLITATGQRVTLRCSPRSGDLSVYWYQQSLDQGLQFLIQYYNGEERAKGNILERFSAQQFPDLHSELNLSSLELGDSALYFCASSVFGTANTGELFFGEGSRLTVL.

There are a few counts of this clonotype. This chain joins TRBV9 and TRBJ2-7; 10 nucleotides agree with TRBD2. In germline, CDR1 is SGDLS, CDR2 YYNGEE. This CDR3 is 18 amino acids long. Trimming removed 4 bases from V and 2 bases from J; junction bases left unmatched: 15. Written as DNA, the CDR3 is TGTGCCAGCAGCCCCCCCTCAGCGGGAGGGCCAGTGGCCTACGAGCAGTACTTC. Protein: CASSPPSAGGPVAYEQYF.

This chain uses TRBV9 with TRBJ1-1; D is ambiguous. Germline loops: CDR1 SGDLS, CDR2 YYNGEE. V was shortened by 0 bases and J by 1 base, with 10 bases between the two germline ends. The CDR3 contains 15 residues. CDR3 protein: CASSVVGSSNTEAFF. The CDR3 DNA sequence: TGTGCCAGCAGCGTAGTAGGTAGTTCGAACACTGAAGCTTTCTTT.

This clonotype was found many times. In nucleotides, the CDR3 is TGTGCCAGCAGCCGACCTGATTTCGGCAGCGGCTACTATGGCTACACCTTC. It encodes CASSRPDFGSGYYGYTF. The V call is TRBV21-1, the J call TRBJ1-2. TRBV21-1 is a pseudogene. The CDR3 runs to 17 residues.

This clonotype occurred many times. The rearrangement links TRBV9 to TRBJ2-2, with D possibly being TRBD2 (5 bases). The CDR3 contains 14 residues. Germline V lookup: CDR1 SGDLS, CDR2 YYNGEE. V was clipped by 0 bases and J by 8 bases, with 11 bases between them. The DNA of the CDR3 is TGTGCCAGCAGCGTAGTTCCTAGCTCGGGGGAGCTGTTTTTT. Translation: CASSVVPSSGELFF.